This entry describes one T cell receptor (beta chain). V gave up 8 bases and J gave up 4 bases, with 15 bases separating them. Germline V gene lookup returns CDR1 MNHEY and CDR2 SVGAGI. The CDR3 length is 14 residues. The data were taken from a study of blood T cell repertoires in COVID-19. Across the study: Collection of acute and convalescent COVID-19 samples took place in the United States, Italy and Spain. PBMCs, B-cell-depleted T cells, or T cells provided the cDNA or gDNA that made up the material.

Study processing details: Reference gene primer amplification in the assay estimated nucleated cell counts. Data came from immunoSEQ multiplex PCR; TCRdb stores just in-frame clones and leaves some out. V and J calls and clone size are given by that table; D and trimming were obtained from the DNA. The table lists about 150,000 clones, around 83% of them singletons, with about 31% in the top ten. This TCR was sampled from a woman in her fifties or sixties with acute or convalescent COVID-19. Sequenced input: peripheral blood. The chain is built from TRBV6-5 and TRBJ1-5; tentative D call: TRBD1 (6 bases). The CDR3, as DNA: TGTGCCAGCGGCGGGGGGCTCGGGAATCAGCCCCAGCATTTT. Its protein product is CASGGGLGNQPQHF.